This entry lists 6 T cell receptor beta chains sequenced from one sample in a study of human T cells and chemical hapten exposure. Via MiXCR, TCRdb re-called the RACE reads, giving one row per CDR3 protein. The sample includes about 170,000 distinct CDR3 sequences, 25% to 35% of them seen just once. Sample time point: patch test 3, about 24 weeks after DPC sensitization. Stated treatment: therapeutic diphenylcyclopropenone sensitization with weekly scalp DPC. Sequences were derived from whole blood, sampled in connection with sensitization to the hapten diphenylcyclopropenone (DPC). The receptors were sampled from a woman under 30 with alopecia areata. Some clones in this sample may be carry-over from other donors' samples.

The genes are TRBV29-1 and TRBJ2-1; 12 bases match TRBD2. Per the germline V gene, CDR1 is SQVTM and CDR2 is ANQGSEA. The CDR3 loop spans 18 amino acids. V dropped 0 bases and J dropped 7; count of bases not matched to a gene: 13. The DNA for the CDR3 is TGCAGCGTTGAAGATTTTAGGACTAGCGGGGAGTCATCTAATGAGCAGTTCTTC. Translated, it gives CSVEDFRTSGESSNEQFF.

The gene calls are TRBV2 and TRBJ2-5; TRBD1 matches at 9 bases. Trimming cost V 7 bases and J 9 bases; bases outside gene matches: 9. The CDR3 consists of 13 residues. Germline V gene lookup returns CDR1 SNHLY and CDR2 FYNNEI. The CDR3 spells CASMAPDRGSQYF. For the CDR3, the DNA is TGTGCCAGCATGGCCCCAGACAGGGGGTCCCAGTACTTC.

The chain has TRBV7-3 and TRBJ1-1; perhaps TRBD1 as D (6 bases). CDR1 is SGHTA, CDR2 FQGTGA, per germline. The V end lost 4 bases, the J end lost 1 base, and 10 bases lay between the germline ends. The CDR3 totals 14 residues. CDR3 sequence: CASSYRDGNTEAFF. Written as DNA, the CDR3 is TGTGCCAGCAGCTACAGGGACGGGAACACTGAAGCTTTCTTT. The full variable domain, completed using reference TRBV7-3 and TRBJ1-1, is GAGVSQTPSNKVTEKGKYVELRCDPISGHTALYWYRQSLGQGPEFLIYFQGTGAADDSGLPNDRFFAVRPEGSVSTLKIQRTERGDSAVYLCASSYRDGNTEAFFGQGTRLTVV.

This sequence joins TRBV10-3 and TRBJ1-1; D gene ambiguous. The V and J ends lost 3 bases and 4 bases respectively, with 15 bases between them. Germline CDR1 reads ENHRY; CDR2 reads SYGVKD. CDR3 length equals 15 residues. CDR3 loop: CAISDSSARGTEAFF. The CDR3 DNA reads TGTGCCATCAGTGATTCCAGCGCCCGTGGCACTGAAGCTTTCTTT.

The sample holds a few counts of this clonotype. The chain links TRBV20-1 to TRBJ2-7; 8 nucleotides agree with TRBD1. V shed 4 bases, J shed 0 bases, and the junction held 2 bases outside the gene matches. Germline CDR1 reads DFQATT; CDR2 reads SNEGSKA (reference sequence). The CDR3 spans 13 residues. DNA of the CDR3: TGCAGTGCTACGGACAGGGACTCCTACGAGCAGTACTTC. This sequence encodes CSATDRDSYEQYF.

This chain connects TRBV3-1 to TRBJ1-6; the D gene is possibly TRBD1 (6 bases). Trimming took off 1 base at V and 1 base at J, with 20 bases between the two ends. Germline CDR1 is LGHDT and CDR2 is YNNKEL (reference sequence). The CDR3 consists of 20 residues. The DNA of the CDR3 is TGTGCCAGCAGCCAAGGGATCTCGGCCAGGGGCGCGTCCTATAATTCACCCCTCCACTTT. Protein product: CASSQGISARGASYNSPLHF. The variable domain in full, completed from reference TRBV3-1 and TRBJ1-6, reads DTAVSQTPKYLVTQMGNDKSIKCEQNLGHDTMYWYKQDSKKFLKIMFSYNNKELIINETVPNRFSPKSPDKAHLNLHINSLELGDSAVYFCASSQGISARGASYNSPLHFGNGTRLTVT.